This TCR beta chain was sequenced in a study of shared clonotypes between healthy human individuals. Authors' methods: Because ImmunoSEQ provided only junction sequences with no quality scores, the filtering differed. Sequenced by immunoSEQ multiplex PCR; TCRdb stores in-frame clones only, minus some. For V, J and clone size, that table is used; D and trimming come from the DNA. The table includes about 490,000 clones, 60% to 85% detected once. CDR3 size: 15 residues. The germline gives CDR1 MNHEY, CDR2 SVGAGI. Germline trimming cut 5 bases from V and 8 bases from J; bases unmatched to any gene: 9. This receptor was obtained from a woman in her 40s in good health. Some clones in this sample may be carry-over from other donors' samples. Sequencing used PBMCs. The chain carries TRBV6-5 and TRBJ2-1, with 10 bases that match TRBD2. This chain's CDR3 is CASSHPLAGEDEQFF. Here the CDR3 DNA reads TGTGCCAGCAGTCACCCGCTAGCGGGAGAGGATGAGCAGTTCTTC.